The T cell receptor beta chain under discussion was sequenced for a study of CD8 T cells in Susac syndrome. cDNA came from about 0.5 to 1 ug RNA primed by random hexamers. TCRdb reprocessed the immunoSEQ multiplex PCR reads with MiXCR, giving one entry per CDR3 protein. Counted here are about 81,000 distinct CDR3 sequences, approximately 95% occurring once; the ten biggest clones make up around 0.94%. Study-level points and caveats: Peak Susac CD8+ clonal expansion was seen in TEMRA cells and active patients. Susac-specific public clones numbered about 16 in total CD8+ repertoires (and five in CD8+ TEMRA repertoires).

Looked up from germline, CDR1 is KGHDR and CDR2 is SFDVKD. Trimming pared 1 base from V and 7 bases from J, leaving 7 bases between. This CDR3 has 13 residues. In regard to this clonotype: No antigen is known for it.

Patients with Susac syndrome met diagnostic criteria defined recently for definite or probable disease. The chain uses TRBV24-1 and TRBJ2-1, with no clear D. The TCR originated in a human donor with Susac syndrome. Input material: CD8+ T cells from PBMCs. For the CDR3, the DNA is TGTGCCACCAGTGATTTACTGGGAAATGAGCAGTTCTTC. This translates into CATSDLLGNEQFF.